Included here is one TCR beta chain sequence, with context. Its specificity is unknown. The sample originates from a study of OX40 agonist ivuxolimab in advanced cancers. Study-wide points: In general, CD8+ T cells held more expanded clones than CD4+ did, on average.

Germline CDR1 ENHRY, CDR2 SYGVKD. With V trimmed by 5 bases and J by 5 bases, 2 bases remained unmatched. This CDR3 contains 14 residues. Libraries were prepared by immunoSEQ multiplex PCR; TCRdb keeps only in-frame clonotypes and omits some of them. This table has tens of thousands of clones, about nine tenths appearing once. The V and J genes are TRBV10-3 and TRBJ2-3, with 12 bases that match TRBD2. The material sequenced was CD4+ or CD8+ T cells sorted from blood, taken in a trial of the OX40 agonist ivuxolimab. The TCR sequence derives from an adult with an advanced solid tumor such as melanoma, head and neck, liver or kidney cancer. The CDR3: CAISRLAGVDTQYF. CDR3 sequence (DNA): TGTGCCATCAGTCGACTAGCGGGGGTAGATACGCAGTATTTT.